The 14 T cell receptor beta chains reported below all come from one sample, sequenced in a study of regulatory T cells in long-lasting Graves disease. In building TCR beta libraries, iRepertoire HTBI primers were used together with Arm-PCR of CDR3 regions. TCRdb processed the multiplex PCR reads anew with MiXCR; each CDR3 protein has one entry. The table has 400,000 to 600,000 distinct CDR3 sequences, roughly a fifth seen once. Time point described: persistent/refractory GD, antithyroid drugs over 5 years with positive TRAb. RNA from PBMCs was the source of the TCR library. Sequencing used peripheral blood mononuclear cells (PBMCs), obtained when the disease was refractory, from a patient treated with antithyroid drugs. These receptors all come from a female donor with Graves disease.

This clonotype was counted a few times. The chain joins TRBV5-1 to TRBJ1-1, with 8 bases lining up with TRBD1. Germline lookup yields CDR1 SGHRS and CDR2 YFSETQ. Trimming took 4 bases from V and 3 from J; bases not matched to a gene: 5. The CDR3 contains 14 residues. As DNA, the CDR3 is TGCGCCAGCAGCCTCCGGGACAGGTACACTGAAGCTTTCTTT. This gives the protein CASSLRDRYTEAFF. The full variable domain, its missing parts supplied by reference TRBV5-1 and TRBJ1-1, is KAGVTQTPRYLIKTRGQQVTLSCSPISGHRSVSWYQQTPGQGLQFLFEYFSETQRNKGNFPGRFSGRQFSNSRSEMNVSTLELGDSALYLCASSLRDRYTEAFFGQGTRLTVV.

This clonotype was seen at least ten times. The chain is built from TRBV3-1 and TRBJ1-1; D is ambiguous. This CDR3 region has 13 residues. Germline loops: CDR1 LGHDT, CDR2 YNNKEL (reference sequence). V gave up 5 bases and J gave up 2 bases, with 9 bases separating them. The chain's CDR3 is CASSSGVNTEAFF. The CDR3 bases are TGTGCCAGCAGCTCGGGTGTTAACACTGAAGCTTTCTTT.

The chain joins TRBV20-1 to TRBJ1-4, with 12 bases identical to TRBD1. Germline CDR1 and CDR2: DFQATT and SNEGSKA (reference sequence). With V trimmed by 6 bases and J by 8 bases, 10 bases remained unmatched. The CDR3 is 15 amino acids. DNA of the CDR3: TGCAGTGCCACCGGGACAGGGGGCTGGGACGAAAAACTGTTTTTT. It codes for CSATGTGGWDEKLFF.

This clonotype was recorded many times. The gene calls are TRBV12-3 or TRBV12-4 and TRBJ1-2, with TRBD1 as a possible D gene (6 bases). The CDR3 consists of 13 residues. V was cut by 5 bases and J by 4 bases, with 11 bases left in between. CDR3 amino acids: CASSGQSLYGYTF. In nucleotides, the CDR3 is TGTGCCAGCAGTGGACAGAGTCTCTATGGCTACACCTTC.

This clonotype was recorded a few times. This CDR3 reads CASSLGRGQQYF. DNA of the CDR3: TGTGCCAGCAGCTTAGGCAGGGGGCAGCAGTACTTC. This chain uses TRBV7-9 with TRBJ2-7, with 8 bases matching TRBD1. This CDR3 has 12 residues. Germline loops: CDR1 SEHNR, CDR2 FQNEAQ (reference sequence). The J segment lost 8 bases and the V segment lost 1 base, leaving 1 base of the junction unmatched.

At least ten counts were recorded for this clonotype. V gene TRBV12-3 or TRBV12-4 combines with J gene TRBJ1-2, with D tentatively TRBD1 (6 bases). Trimming left V 3 bases short and J 3 bases short, with 14 bases between. The CDR3 is made up of 15 amino acids. CDR3 nucleotides: TGTGCCAGCAGTTTTCGTCCGACAGGAGACTATGGCTACACCTTC. It encodes CASSFRPTGDYGYTF.

This clonotype was found many times. The rearrangement uses TRBV12-3 or TRBV12-4 and TRBJ1-1; D is undetermined. CDR3 length equals 12 residues. The V end was cut by 4 bases, the J end by 4 bases, with 7 bases between. The CDR3 DNA sequence: TGTGCCAGCAGTTGGTACGGCACTGAAGCTTTCTTT. Amino acid sequence: CASSWYGTEAFF.

This clonotype was seen repeatedly, ten times or more. The V gene is TRBV28, the J gene TRBJ2-7, with unresolved D. The V gene's germline CDR1 is MDHEN and CDR2 SYDVKM. V shed 7 bases and J shed 3 bases, with 16 bases lying between them. The CDR3 covers 14 residues. For the CDR3, the DNA is TGTGCCAGCACGCCCAGGTCCTACTACTACGAGCAGTACTTC. Protein product: CASTPRSYYYEQYF.

This clonotype was seen only once. The V and J genes are TRBV7-9 and TRBJ1-4; the match to TRBD1 covers 11 bases. The CDR3 is 16 amino acids. The J segment lost 7 bases and the V segment lost 3 bases, leaving 7 bases of the junction unmatched. Germline V lookup: CDR1 SEHNR, CDR2 FQNEAQ (reference sequence). The DNA of the CDR3 is TGTGCCAGCAGCTTCGGACAGGGGGCGCCGGGTGAAAAACTGTTTTTT. This codes for CASSFGQGAPGEKLFF.

This clonotype was counted at least ten times. The chain uses TRBV28 and TRBJ1-2; no clear D gene. The V end lost 2 bases, the J end lost 6 bases, and 10 bases lay between the germline ends. Germline CDR1 reads MDHEN; CDR2 reads SYDVKM. This CDR3 region has 13 residues. This CDR3 is CASSLGKKNGYTF. CDR3 coding DNA: TGTGCCAGCAGTTTAGGAAAGAAGAATGGCTACACCTTC.

In the case of this clonotype: No conserved phenylalanine or tryptophan ends this CDR3, so it is likely a read error. The chain couples TRBV15 to TRBJ1-1, with D possibly being TRBD1 (5 bases). Germline values: CDR1 LNHNV, CDR2 YYDKDF (reference sequence). Trimming took 1 base from V and 7 from J, leaving 10 bases between them. This CDR3 region has 13 residues. As DNA, the CDR3 is TGTGCCACCAGCAGAGCAGGGCAGGGTGAAGCTTTCCTT. Its translation: CATSRAGQGEAFL.

This clonotype was seen only a few times. The chain combines TRBV5-1 with TRBJ1-1, with a possible D match to TRBD1 (6 bases). Between the trimmed V and J ends, which lost 4 bases and 6 bases, there was a span of 16 bases. In germline, CDR1 is SGHRS, CDR2 YFSETQ. The CDR3 is made up of 14 amino acids. The CDR3 DNA is TGCGCCAGCAGCGGCCTTACAGGGATACCTGAAGCTTTCTTT. This gives the protein CASSGLTGIPEAFF.

This clonotype was observed a handful of times. This rearrangement joins TRBV24-1 to TRBJ2-5; TRBD2 matches at 7 bases. V gave up 4 bases and J gave up 1 base; unmatched junction bases: 5. The CDR3 consists of 15 residues. Germline-derived CDR1 and CDR2 are KGHDR and SFDVKD. CDR3 residues: CATSEASGFQETQYF. The CDR3 coding sequence is TGTGCCACCAGTGAGGCTAGCGGTTTCCAAGAGACCCAGTACTTC.

In its sample, this clonotype was seen many times. Mismatch with germline at one junction end may stem from a read error. The rearrangement links TRBV19 to TRBJ1-1, with D unresolved. CDR1 is LNHDA, CDR2 SQIVND, per germline (reference sequence). This CDR3 is built from 13 residues. The CDR3 spells CASSIEGNTEAFF. The CDR3 DNA is TGTGCCAGTAGTATAGAGGGGAACACTGAAGCCTTCTTT.